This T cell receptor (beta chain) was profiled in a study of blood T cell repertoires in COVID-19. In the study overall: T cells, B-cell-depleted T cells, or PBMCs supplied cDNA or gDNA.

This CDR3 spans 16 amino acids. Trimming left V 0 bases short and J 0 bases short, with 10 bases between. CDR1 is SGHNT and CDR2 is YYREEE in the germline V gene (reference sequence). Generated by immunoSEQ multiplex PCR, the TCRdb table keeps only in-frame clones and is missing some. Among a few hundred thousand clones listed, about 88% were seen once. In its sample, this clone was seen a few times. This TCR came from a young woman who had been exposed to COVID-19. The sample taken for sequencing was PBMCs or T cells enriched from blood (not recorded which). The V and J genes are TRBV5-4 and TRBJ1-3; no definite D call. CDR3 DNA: TGTGCCAGCAGCTTGGACCCCGCACTCTCTGGAAACACCATATATTTT. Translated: CASSLDPALSGNTIYF.